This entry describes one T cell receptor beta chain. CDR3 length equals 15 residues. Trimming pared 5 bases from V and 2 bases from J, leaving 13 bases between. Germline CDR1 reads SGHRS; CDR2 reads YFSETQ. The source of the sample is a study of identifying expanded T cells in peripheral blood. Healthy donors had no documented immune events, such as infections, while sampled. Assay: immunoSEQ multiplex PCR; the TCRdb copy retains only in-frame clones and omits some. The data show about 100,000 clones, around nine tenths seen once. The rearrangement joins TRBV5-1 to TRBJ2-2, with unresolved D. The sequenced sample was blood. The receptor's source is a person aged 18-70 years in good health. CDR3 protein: CASRQGPINTGELFF. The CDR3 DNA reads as TGCGCCAGCAGACAAGGACCGATAAACACCGGGGAGCTGTTTTTT. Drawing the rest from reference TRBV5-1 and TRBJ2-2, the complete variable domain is KAGVTQTPRYLIKTRGQQVTLSCSPISGHRSVSWYQQTPGQGLQFLFEYFSETQRNKGNFPGRFSGRQFSNSRSEMNVSTLELGDSALYLCASRQGPINTGELFFGEGSRLTVL.